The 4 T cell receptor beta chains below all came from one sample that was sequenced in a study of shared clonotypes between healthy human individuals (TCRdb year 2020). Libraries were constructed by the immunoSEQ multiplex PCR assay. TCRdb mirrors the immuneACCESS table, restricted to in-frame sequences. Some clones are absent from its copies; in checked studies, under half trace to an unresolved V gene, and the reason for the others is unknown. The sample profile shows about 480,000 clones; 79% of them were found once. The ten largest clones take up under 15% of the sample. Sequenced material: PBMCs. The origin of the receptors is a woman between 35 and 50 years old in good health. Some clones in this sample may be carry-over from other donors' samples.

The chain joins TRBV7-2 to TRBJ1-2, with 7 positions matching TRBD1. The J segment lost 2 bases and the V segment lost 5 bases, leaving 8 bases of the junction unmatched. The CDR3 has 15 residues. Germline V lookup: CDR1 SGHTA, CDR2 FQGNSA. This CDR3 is CASSEQGPRNYGYTF. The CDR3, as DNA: TGTGCCAGCAGCGAACAGGGGCCGCGAAACTATGGCTACACCTTC. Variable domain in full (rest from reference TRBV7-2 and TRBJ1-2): GAGVSQSPSNKVTEKGKDVELRCDPISGHTALYWYRQSLGQGLEFLIYFQGNSAPDKSGLPSDRFSAERTGGSVSTLTIQRTQQEDSAVYLCASSEQGPRNYGYTFGSGTRLTVV.

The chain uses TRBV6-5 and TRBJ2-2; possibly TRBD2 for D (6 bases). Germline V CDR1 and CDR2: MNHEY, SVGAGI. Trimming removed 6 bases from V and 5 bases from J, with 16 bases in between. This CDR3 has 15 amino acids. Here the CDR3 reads CASSSTRKGTGELFF. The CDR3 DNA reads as TGTGCCAGCAGCTCGACTAGAAAGGGAACCGGGGAGCTGTTTTTT.

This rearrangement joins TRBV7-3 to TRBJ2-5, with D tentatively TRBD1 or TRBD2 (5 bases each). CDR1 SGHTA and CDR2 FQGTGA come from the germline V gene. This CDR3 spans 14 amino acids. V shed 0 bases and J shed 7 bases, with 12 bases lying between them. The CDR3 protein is CASSLTGAGVTQYF. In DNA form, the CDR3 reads TGTGCCAGCAGCTTAACCGGGGCTGGTGTGACCCAGTACTTC.

CDR3: CASSQSGGRGSYEQYF. The DNA of the CDR3 is TGCGCCAGCAGTCAATCGGGGGGGCGGGGCTCCTACGAGCAGTACTTC. The chain employs TRBV23-1 and TRBJ2-7; possibly TRBD2 for D (7 bases). TRBV23-1 is flagged as an ORF with uncertain function. Trimming cost V 0 bases and J 0 bases, with 12 bases left between them. The CDR3 extends over 16 amino acids.